These T cell receptor beta chains were read from a single sample in a study of cytomegalovirus exposure and HLA in healthy donors. Profiled with immunoSEQ multiplex PCR; TCRdb holds only in-frame clones, not every one. The sample has some 180,000 clones; 10% to 15% are singletons. Input material: PBMCs. The receptors were gathered from a man in his fifties or sixties in good health and CMV-seropositive. The CDR3 runs from the conserved cysteine through the conserved F or W. Fields, in order: D gene, V gene, CDR3 protein. A D gene is named only where the DNA matches it firmly.

NA TRBV7-2 CASSLDGGSHEKLFF
NA TRBV30 CAWTPRGPNYGYTF
NA TRBV6-1 CASRAGGQPQHF
NA TRBV2 CASRPEARTGYTEAFF
NA TRBV5-5 CASSLDRTLQETQYF
TRBD1 TRBV11-3 CASSRGTVHGWQFF
NA TRBV5-1 CASSLAGSFAGTEAFF
NA TRBV5-4 CASSLGAGGPNYGYTF
NA TRBV7-2 CASSLPGVRVGDYGYTF
NA TRBV11-2 CASSLGAGEGSPLHF
NA TRBV5-4 CASSSFGGAASTDTQYF
NA TRBV11-2 CASSFQSGEQYF
NA TRBV6-5 CASSYSLISRDGGYTF
NA TRBV2 CASSEGSDPGYNEQFF
NA TRBV30 CAWSRRGSQPQHF
NA TRBV27 CASRAGRGWDEKLFF
NA TRBV21-1 CAPPGCMLSEKLFF
TRBD1 TRBV13 CASSLRQGARRETQYF
TRBD2 TRBV5-6 CASSLSGGPYNEQFF
TRBD2 TRBV4-3 CASSQATSGGVQETQYF
NA TRBV9 CASSVRLADTDTQYF
NA TRBV27 CASSLSPQPRAGGNEQFF
TRBD1 TRBV9 CASSPQGASGANVLTF
TRBD1 TRBV6-5 CASNRGDTEAFF
TRBD1 TRBV19 CASSIRLLTGGAYGYTF
NA TRBV4-1 CASSQEETTHQPQHF
TRBD2 TRBV19 CASSPRGVSFTEQYF
NA TRBV15 CATSRDRGELFF
NA TRBV6-5 CASSYGGVGEKLFF
NA TRBV2 CASSEEAGLGGYTF
TRBD1 TRBV27 CASSRDSNLVGTEAFF
NA TRBV2 CASSDTVSGYTF
TRBD1 TRBV5-6 CASRAQDREGYGYTF
NA TRBV29-1 CSADGGAGYTF
NA TRBV5-1 CASTLAGYGYTF
NA TRBV14 CASSQVGPRGAFF
NA TRBV20-1 CSASRNEQFF
TRBD1 TRBV7-2 CASSPGQGRTEAFF
NA TRBV2 CASRRVEQYF
NA TRBV7-9 CASSLRQTNTEAFF